This TCR beta chain was documented in a study of cytomegalovirus exposure and HLA in healthy donors. Overall study results and limits: A list of roughly 160 TCR beta chains associated with cytomegalovirus was given. According to a later analysis, TCR clusters from the first cohort tended to co-occur in the approximately 120 validation repertoires.

TCRdb's table, derived via immunoSEQ multiplex PCR, lists solely in-frame clones and lacks some. The sample yields approximately 240,000 clones, 75% to 95% seen once. Concerning this clone: Its antigen is currently unknown.

Trimming shortened V by 0 bases and J by 8 bases, and 8 bases separated the two germline ends. Per germline, CDR1 SGHRS and CDR2 YFSETQ. The CDR3 has 12 amino acids. Sequencing was done on a sample of PBMCs. This receptor was identified in a woman aged 18-35 years in good health and CMV-seronegative. This chain joins TRBV5-1 and TRBJ1-2; D not certain. The DNA for the CDR3 is TGCGCCAGCAGCTTGGCCGGGATAGGCTACACCTTC. Amino acid sequence: CASSLAGIGYTF.